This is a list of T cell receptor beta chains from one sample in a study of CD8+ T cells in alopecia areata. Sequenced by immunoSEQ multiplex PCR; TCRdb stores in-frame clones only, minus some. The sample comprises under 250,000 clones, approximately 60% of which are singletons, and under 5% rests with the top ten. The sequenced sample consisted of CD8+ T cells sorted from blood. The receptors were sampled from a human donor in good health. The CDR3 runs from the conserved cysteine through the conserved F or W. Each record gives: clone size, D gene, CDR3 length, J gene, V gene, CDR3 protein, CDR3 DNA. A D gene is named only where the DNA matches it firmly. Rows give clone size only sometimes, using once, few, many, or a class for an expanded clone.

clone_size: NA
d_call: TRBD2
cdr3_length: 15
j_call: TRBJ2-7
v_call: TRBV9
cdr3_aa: CASSPPSGGYYEQYF
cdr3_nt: TGTGCCAGCAGCCCCCCTAGCGGGGGGTACTACGAGCAGTACTTC

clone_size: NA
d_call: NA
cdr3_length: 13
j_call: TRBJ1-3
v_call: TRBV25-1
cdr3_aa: CASSLNAGNTIYF
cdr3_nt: TGTGCCAGCAGTCTAAATGCTGGAAACACCATATATTTT

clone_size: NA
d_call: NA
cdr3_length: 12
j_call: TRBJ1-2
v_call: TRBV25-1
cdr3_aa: CASSEAGVGYTF
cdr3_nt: TGTGCCAGCAGTGAGGCAGGGGTTGGCTACACCTTC

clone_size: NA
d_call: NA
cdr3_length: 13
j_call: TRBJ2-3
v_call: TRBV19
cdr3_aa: CATAGTETDTQYF
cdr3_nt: TGTGCCACAGCGGGCACCGAGACAGATACGCAGTATTTT

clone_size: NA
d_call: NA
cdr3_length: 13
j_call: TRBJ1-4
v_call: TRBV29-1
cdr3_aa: CSVGVPGPEKLFF
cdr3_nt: TGCAGCGTTGGAGTGCCGGGACCCGAAAAACTGTTTTTT

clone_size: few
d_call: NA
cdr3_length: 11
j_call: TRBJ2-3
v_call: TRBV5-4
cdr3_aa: CASSLGGVATF
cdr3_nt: TGTGCCAGCAGCTTGGGTGGTGTGGCTACCTTT

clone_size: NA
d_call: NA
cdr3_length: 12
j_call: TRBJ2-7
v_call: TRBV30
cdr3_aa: CAWGNRVNEQYF
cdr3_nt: TGTGCCTGGGGTAACAGGGTCAACGAGCAGTACTTC

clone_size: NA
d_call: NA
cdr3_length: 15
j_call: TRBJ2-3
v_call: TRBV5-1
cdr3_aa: CASSLGQLQRDTQYF
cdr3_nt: TGCGCCAGCAGCTTGGGGCAGCTTCAAAGAGATACGCAGTATTTT

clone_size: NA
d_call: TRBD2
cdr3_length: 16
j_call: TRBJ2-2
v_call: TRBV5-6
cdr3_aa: CASSLWSGGVTGELFF
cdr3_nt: TGTGCCAGCAGCTTGTGGAGCGGGGGTGTTACCGGGGAGCTGTTTTTT

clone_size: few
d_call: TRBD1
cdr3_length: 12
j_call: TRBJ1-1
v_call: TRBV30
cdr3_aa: CAAGQMNTEAFF
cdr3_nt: TGTGCCGCGGGACAGATGAACACTGAAGCTTTCTTT